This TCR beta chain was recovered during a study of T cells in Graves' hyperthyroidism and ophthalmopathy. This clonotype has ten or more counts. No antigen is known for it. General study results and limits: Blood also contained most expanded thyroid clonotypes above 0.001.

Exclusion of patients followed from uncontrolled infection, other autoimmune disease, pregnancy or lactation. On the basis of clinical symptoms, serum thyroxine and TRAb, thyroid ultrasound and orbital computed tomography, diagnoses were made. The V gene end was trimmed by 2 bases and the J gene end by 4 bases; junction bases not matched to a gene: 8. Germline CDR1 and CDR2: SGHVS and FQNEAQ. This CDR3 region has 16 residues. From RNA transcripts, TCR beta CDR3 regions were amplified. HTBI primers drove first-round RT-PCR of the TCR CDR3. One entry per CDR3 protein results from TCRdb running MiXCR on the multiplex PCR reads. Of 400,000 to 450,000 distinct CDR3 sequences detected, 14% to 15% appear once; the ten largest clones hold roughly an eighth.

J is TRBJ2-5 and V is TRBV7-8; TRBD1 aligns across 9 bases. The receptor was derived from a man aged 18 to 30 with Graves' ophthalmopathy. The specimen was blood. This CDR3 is CASSLKGAQGAETQYF. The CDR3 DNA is TGTGCCAGCAGCTTAAAGGGCGCACAGGGGGCAGAGACCCAGTACTTC. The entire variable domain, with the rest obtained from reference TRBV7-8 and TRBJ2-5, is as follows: GAGVSQSPRYKVAKRGQDVALRCDPISGHVSLFWYQQALGQGPEFLTYFQNEAQLDKSGLPSDRFFAERPEGSVSTLKIQRTQQEDSAVYLCASSLKGAQGAETQYFGPGTRLLVL.